This TCR beta chain was identified in a study of early T cells in non-severe SARS-CoV-2 infection. The overall study: The authors sequenced bulk RNA from unsorted whole blood, leaving chains unpaired. Notes on the study in general: A preference for anti-spike CD8 responses marked VDJdb matching, which missed private and CD4 specificities.

About this clonotype: As yet, its antigen is unknown.

TCRdb re-called the 5' RACE reads through MiXCR, storing one row per CDR3 protein. The sample has over 95,000 distinct CDR3 sequences, 16% seen once. This CDR3 has 14 amino acids. Germline CDR1 reads SGHVS; CDR2 reads FQNEAQ. Trimming left V 2 bases short and J 8 bases short, with 10 bases between. The sample was whole blood. The source of this sequence is an adult who was a healthcare worker with PCR-confirmed SARS-CoV-2 infection or an uninfected control (not recorded which). The V and J genes are TRBV7-8 and TRBJ1-6; possibly TRBD1 for D (6 bases). The CDR3 here is CASSLTGGDSPLHF. Here the CDR3 DNA reads TGTGCCAGCAGCTTAACTGGGGGCGATTCACCCCTCCACTTT.